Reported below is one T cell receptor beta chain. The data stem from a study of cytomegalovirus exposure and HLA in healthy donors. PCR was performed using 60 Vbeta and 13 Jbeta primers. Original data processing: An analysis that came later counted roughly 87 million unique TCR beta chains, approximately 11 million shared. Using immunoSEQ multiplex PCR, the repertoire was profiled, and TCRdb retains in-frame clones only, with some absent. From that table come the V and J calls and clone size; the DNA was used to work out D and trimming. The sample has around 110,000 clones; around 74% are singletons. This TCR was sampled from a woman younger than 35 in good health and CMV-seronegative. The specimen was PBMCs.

CDR3 protein: CASSLDSLQPQHF. CDR3 nucleotide sequence: TGCGCCAGCAGCTTGGACAGTTTACAGCCCCAGCATTTT. The chain joins TRBV5-1 to TRBJ1-5; D is unresolved. The CDR3 is made up of 13 amino acids. Germline assignment: CDR1 SGHRS and CDR2 YFSETQ. V lost 0 bases and J lost 7, with 8 bases in between. The whole variable domain, filled in from reference TRBV5-1 and TRBJ1-5, reads KAGVTQTPRYLIKTRGQQVTLSCSPISGHRSVSWYQQTPGQGLQFLFEYFSETQRNKGNFPGRFSGRQFSNSRSEMNVSTLELGDSALYLCASSLDSLQPQHFGDGTRLSIL.